The 17 T cell receptor beta chains below come from one sample, sequenced in a study of T cell responses to AZD1222 COVID-19 vaccine. Assay: immunoSEQ multiplex PCR; the TCRdb copy retains only in-frame clones and omits some. The data hold 100,000 to 150,000 clones, with just over 90% observed a single time. The sequences come from peripheral blood, collected on day 0 of AZD1222 vaccination. The source of these receptors is an adult in good health.

The CDR3 nucleotides are TGTGCCAGCAGTTTGGACAGCCTGAACACTGAAGCTTTCTTT. This sequence encodes CASSLDSLNTEAFF. The chain combines TRBV28 with TRBJ1-1, with D possibly being TRBD1 (6 bases). Germline V lookup: CDR1 MDHEN, CDR2 SYDVKM. Trimming left V 3 bases short and J 0 bases short, with 8 bases between. There are 14 residues in the CDR3.

Written as DNA, the CDR3 is TGTGCCAGCAGCGTGAGACAGGGTGGTGAGACCCAGTACTTC. It translates to CASSVRQGGETQYF. This rearrangement joins TRBV9 to TRBJ2-5; 7 bases are a match to TRBD1. CDR1 and CDR2 (germline): SGDLS, YYNGEE. V lost 2 bases and J lost 5; bases outside the gene matches: 6. The CDR3 length is 14 residues.

The V and J genes are TRBV6-5 and TRBJ2-2; no clear D gene. V lost 4 bases to trimming and J lost 4 bases, with 13 bases between them. The CDR3 contains 15 residues. CDR1 and CDR2 (germline): MNHEY, SVGAGI. CDR3 sequence (DNA): TGTGCCAGCAGTTTTTGGGCAATGGGCACCGGGGAGCTGTTTTTT. Translated, it gives CASSFWAMGTGELFF.

This chain uses TRBV9 with TRBJ1-3; D gene unclear. V was shortened by 6 bases and J by 0 bases, with 13 bases between the two germline ends. The germline CDR1 and CDR2 sequences are SGDLS and YYNGEE. The CDR3 length is 15 residues. This CDR3 reads CASKAGISSGNTIYF. The CDR3 bases are TGTGCCAGCAAAGCGGGGATTAGCTCTGGAAACACCATATATTTT.

The rearrangement joins TRBV7-8 to TRBJ2-5, with 9 bases aligning to TRBD2. This CDR3 comprises 14 residues. V dropped 5 bases and J dropped 3; count of bases not matched to a gene: 4. The germline V gene encodes CDR1 SGHVS and CDR2 FQNEAQ. Here the CDR3 DNA reads TGTGCCAGCAGCCATCGACTAGCGGAAGAGACCCAGTACTTC. Its protein product is CASSHRLAEETQYF.

The chain has TRBV24-1 and TRBJ2-7; D perhaps matches TRBD2 (6 bases). Germline-derived CDR1 and CDR2 are KGHDR and SFDVKD. The length of the CDR3 is 13 residues. Trimming shortened V by 9 bases and J by 2 bases, and 13 bases separated the two germline ends. The chain's CDR3 is CATAGGPAYEQYF. The CDR3 nucleotides read TGTGCCACCGCCGGAGGGCCTGCCTACGAGCAGTACTTC.

The chain is built from TRBV4-1 and TRBJ2-7, with 11 bases fitting TRBD2. Unmatched junction bases numbered 18, after V lost 4 bases and J lost 4 bases. The CDR3 has 19 amino acids. Germline values: CDR1 MGHRA, CDR2 YSYEKL. In DNA form, the CDR3 reads TGCGCCAGCAGCCTAGGACGGCTAGCGGGGGGCTGGGGGCAATACGAGCAGTACTTC. Translating it yields CASSLGRLAGGWGQYEQYF.

The count of this clone is one. The genes are TRBV7-2 and TRBJ2-1, with D perhaps matching TRBD2 (7 bases). This CDR3 spans 17 amino acids. Germline lookup yields CDR1 SGHTA and CDR2 FQGNSA. V lost 5 bases and J lost 4, with 21 bases in between. The CDR3, as DNA: TGTGCCAGCAGCCCACCTCGGGGGCGGGGGCCTTACAATGAGCAGTTCTTC. Translated: CASSPPRGRGPYNEQFF.

This clone was detected only once. This chain links TRBV2 with TRBJ2-2; D is uncertain. The V gene lost 8 bases and the J gene lost 1 base, with 11 bases spanning the gap. The length of the CDR3 is 14 residues. CDR1 and CDR2 from the germline V gene are SNHLY and FYNNEI. The CDR3 loop reads CASWVGQNTGELFF. DNA for the CDR3: TGTGCCAGCTGGGTAGGGCAGAACACCGGGGAGCTGTTTTTT.

The rearrangement uses TRBV4-3 and TRBJ2-2, with 8 bases fitting TRBD2. Germline V gives CDR1 LGHNA, CDR2 YSLEER. The CDR3 contains 17 residues. The V and J ends lost 0 bases and 4 bases, in that order; junction bases with no gene match: 7. The chain's CDR3 is CASSQEAGVLGTGELFF. CDR3 in DNA: TGCGCCAGCAGCCAAGAAGCGGGGGTCTTAGGCACCGGGGAGCTGTTTTTT.

This chain connects TRBV7-3 to TRBJ2-3; D is possibly TRBD1 (5 bases). There are 14 residues in the CDR3. Germline-derived CDR1 and CDR2 are SGHTA and FQGTGA. The V end lost 6 bases, the J end lost 4 bases, and 14 bases lay between the germline ends. In nucleotides, the CDR3 is TGTGCCAGCAGTCGATTCAGGGAAGCAGATACGCAGTATTTT. It encodes CASSRFREADTQYF.

This chain links TRBV12-3 or TRBV12-4 with TRBJ2-7, with D possibly matching TRBD1 (6 bases). The CDR3 spans 13 residues. V shed 1 base and J shed 6 bases, with 10 bases lying between them. This CDR3 is CASSLVRGSEQYF. The CDR3 DNA reads TGTGCCAGCAGTTTAGTCAGGGGCTCCGAGCAGTACTTC.

This clone was seen just once. The chain uses TRBV28 and TRBJ1-1, with D tentatively TRBD1 (6 bases). Trimming shortened V by 5 bases and J by 10 bases, and 23 bases separated the two germline ends. This CDR3 has 15 residues. The germline CDR1 and CDR2 sequences are MDHEN and SYDVKM. The CDR3 sequence: CASSLPERGGALAFF. CDR3 bases: TGTGCCAGCAGTCTTCCCGAAAGGGGGGGGGCTTTAGCTTTCTTT.

The rearrangement joins TRBV27 to TRBJ1-2; 8 bases fit TRBD1. The CDR3 runs 14 residues. Germline loops: CDR1 MNHEY, CDR2 SMNVEV (reference sequence). V dropped 5 bases and J dropped 4; count of bases not matched to a gene: 6. The CDR3: CASSGGQGSYGYTF. In DNA, the CDR3 is TGTGCCAGCAGTGGCGGACAGGGCAGCTATGGCTACACCTTC.

The chain combines TRBV5-6 with TRBJ1-2, with D possibly TRBD1 on 6 matching bases. Germline loops: CDR1 SGHDT, CDR2 YYEEEE. The CDR3 length is 14 residues. Deletions cut 0 bases from V and 8 bases from J, with 14 bases between. Here the CDR3 DNA reads TGTGCCAGCAGCTTGGGGCAGGGGATAGGCGGCTACACCTTC. This translates into CASSLGQGIGGYTF.

The chain is built from TRBV4-2 and TRBJ1-3, with 7 nucleotides matching TRBD1. Per the germline V gene, CDR1 is LGHNA and CDR2 is YNFKEQ. This CDR3 region has 15 residues. V was clipped by 1 base and J by 2 bases; unmatched bases: 2. The CDR3 DNA is TGTGCCAGCAGCCAAGTCACAGGGGCTGGAAACACCATATATTTT. Its protein product is CASSQVTGAGNTIYF.

This clone was recorded only once. The chain uses TRBV11-2 and TRBJ1-2; D is unclear. V gave up 6 bases and J gave up 7 bases, with 15 bases separating them. The germline V gene has CDR1 SGHAT and CDR2 FQNNGV. The CDR3 totals 13 residues. The CDR3 DNA reads TGTGCCAGCAGTCAAACGGTCCACCCTGGCTACACCTTC. Encoded protein: CASSQTVHPGYTF.